These T cell receptor beta chains were read from a single sample in a study of cytomegalovirus exposure and HLA in healthy donors. Assay: immunoSEQ multiplex PCR; the TCRdb copy retains only in-frame clones and omits some. The sample lists about 140,000 clones; approximately 84% were seen once. Material: PBMCs. The receptors stem from a man aged 30 to 39 in good health and CMV-seropositive. CDR3s include the opening cysteine and the closing phenylalanine or tryptophan. A D gene is named only where the DNA matches it firmly. A clone size is listed for some rows: how often the clone was seen (once, few, many), or a class if it is expanded.

-	TRBD1	TRBV5-1	TRBJ2-7	CASSLGQGVYEQYF
-	TRBD2	TRBV6-5	TRBJ2-3	CASSYEAGGPDTQYF
-	TRBD2	TRBV4-2	TRBJ2-3	CASSQGNLAGGADTQYF
once	TRBD2	TRBV28	TRBJ2-2	CASIRGGVNTGELFF
-	TRBD1	TRBV7-2	TRBJ1-1	CASSLDSAGGTEAFF
once	-	TRBV5-1	TRBJ1-1	CASSVQGGNTEAFF
-	-	TRBV6-1	TRBJ1-5	CASIQSRGNQPQHF
-	TRBD1	TRBV18	TRBJ2-2	CASSPPGTGTSGELFF
-	-	TRBV7-2	TRBJ1-2	CASSHPGHGGYTF
-	TRBD1	TRBV2	TRBJ1-1	CASSSRTGGADTEAFF
-	TRBD2	TRBV5-5	TRBJ2-1	CASSLAGSGGESRNEQFF
once	-	TRBV14	TRBJ1-1	CASSQVRGQNTEAFF
-	TRBD1	TRBV19	TRBJ1-1	CASRERTGGVTEAFF
-	-	TRBV5-1	TRBJ1-2	CASRIEPGGGYGYTF
-	-	TRBV29-1	TRBJ2-3	CSEVGGATTDTQYF
-	TRBD1	TRBV6-5	TRBJ1-1	CASRYGDRADRAFF
-	-	TRBV29-1	TRBJ2-7	CSVVVRRLAYYEQYF
-	TRBD1	TRBV30	TRBJ1-4	CAWEPGQGTTNEKLFF
-	TRBD1	TRBV9	TRBJ1-1	CASSPHGTGENTEAFF
-	-	TRBV15	TRBJ2-7	CATSREKGGGPYEQYF
-	-	TRBV5-1	TRBJ1-1	CASSSGWPTEAFF
-	TRBD2	TRBV5-1	TRBJ2-3	CASSSGLAGRGTDTQYF
once	-	TRBV9	TRBJ2-1	CASSVGGSGHEQFF
-	-	TRBV18	TRBJ2-7	CASSLTWLDTSYEQYF
few	-	TRBV30	TRBJ2-7	CAWSWGAEQYF
few	-	TRBV2	TRBJ1-5	CASSIDRNQPQHF
-	TRBD1	TRBV5-4	TRBJ1-3	CASSPGTGSLNTIYF